This is a list of T cell receptor beta chains from one sample in a study of blood T cells in healthy people across ages. One entry per CDR3 protein, called by TCRdb with MiXCR from the 5' RACE reads. The data contain about 720,000 distinct CDR3 sequences, 20% to 25% of them singletons. Sequencing used blood. The source is an older man in good health. CDR3s include the opening cysteine and the closing phenylalanine or tryptophan. Fields, in order: D gene, J gene, V gene, clone size, CDR3 DNA, CDR3 protein. The D gene is left open where the match is weak. Clone size is shown for a subset of rows, as once, few, many or a class of expanded clone.

TRBD1 | TRBJ1-2 | TRBV9 | NA | TGTGCCAGCAGCACGCTACCCGGACAGGCGGCCTATGGCTACACCTTC | CASSTLPGQAAYGYTF
NA | TRBJ1-1 | TRBV7-2 | few | TGTGCCAGCAGCCAACACACAGGTACCCCAGGTGAAGCTTTCTTT | CASSQHTGTPGEAFF
TRBD2 | TRBJ2-3 | TRBV9 | few | TGTGCCAGCAGCGTACCCGGGAGGGCCCGTGGAGATACACAGTATTTT | CASSVPGRARGDTQYF
NA | TRBJ1-2 | TRBV5-1 | few | TGCGCCAGCAGCGTAGAAGGTCTTGGCTACACCTTC | CASSVEGLGYTF
NA | TRBJ2-1 | TRBV13 | NA | TGTGCCAGCAACCACAGGGGGGGCTTGAATGAGCAGTTCTTC | CASNHRGGLNEQFF
NA | TRBJ2-1 | TRBV4-1 | few | TGCGCCAGCAGCCAAGATCTTCGGGGCAGACACTCCTACAATGAGCAGTTCTTC | CASSQDLRGRHSYNEQFF
NA | TRBJ2-1 | TRBV28 | few | TGTGCCAGCAGCCCTCCGGGGGCGTTCTACAATGAGCAGTTCTTC | CASSPPGAFYNEQFF
NA | TRBJ2-5 | TRBV28 | few | TGTGCCAGCAGTGCGCCCGGTCGGGAGACCCAGTACTTC | CASSAPGRETQYF
TRBD1 | TRBJ1-1 | TRBV20-1 | once | TGCAGTGCTAGGTACAGGGGGCGAACTTCGAACACTGAAGCTTTCTTT | CSARYRGRTSNTEAFF
NA | TRBJ2-2 | TRBV6-6 | NA | TGTGCCAGCAGTTACTCTTGGCGGGTGAACACCGGGGAGCTGTTTTTT | CASSYSWRVNTGELFF
NA | TRBJ2-5 | TRBV20-1 | NA | TGCAGTGCTACGCCTCGGCAAGAGACCCAGTACTTC | CSATPRQETQYF
NA | TRBJ1-5 | TRBV20-1 | NA | TGCAGTGCTAGTCCCTCCGGGCCGAATCAGCCCCAGCATTTT | CSASPSGPNQPQHF
NA | TRBJ1-2 | TRBV3-1 | few | TGTGCCAGCAGCCATCAAGGGGTCACAGGCTATGGCTACACCTTC | CASSHQGVTGYGYTF
NA | TRBJ1-5 | TRBV27 | few | TGTGCCAGCAGTCCCTATGGGGCGAGACCCCAGCATTTT | CASSPYGARPQHF
TRBD1 | TRBJ1-1 | TRBV20-1 | NA | TGCAGTGCTAGAGATGACAGGGACGAAGGGCAAGCTTTCTTT | CSARDDRDEGQAFF
NA | TRBJ2-7 | TRBV7-9 | NA | TGTGCCAGCAGCTTAGGCCCCGTAGGCAAGCAGTGCTTC | CASSLGPVGKQCF
NA | TRBJ2-1 | TRBV20-1 | few | TGCAGTGCCGACCACAATATTTACAATGAGCAGTTCTTC | CSADHNIYNEQFF
NA | TRBJ2-7 | TRBV3-1 | few | TGTGCCAGCAGCACCCAAGGGGGCGAGCAGTACTTC | CASSTQGGEQYF
TRBD1 | TRBJ2-1 | TRBV2 | NA | TGTGCCAGCAGGATACAGGGGTCTGAGCAGTTCTTC | CASRIQGSEQFF
NA | TRBJ1-1 | TRBV7-9 | few | TGTGCCAGCAGCCCCCCCGTCCCGGGGGACACTGAAGCTTTCTTT | CASSPPVPGDTEAFF
NA | TRBJ2-7 | TRBV6-6 | NA | TGTGCCAGCAGTTACTCGTCGGTACACGAGCAGTACTTC | CASSYSSVHEQYF
TRBD1 | TRBJ2-7 | TRBV24-1 | few | TGTGCCACCAGTACAGCAGGGGGCTCCTACGAGCAGTACTTC | CATSTAGGSYEQYF
NA | TRBJ2-7 | TRBV6-1 | few | TGTGCCAGCAGTGAACGCATGGGTGGGGGACGGAGCTCCTACGAGCAGTACTTC | CASSERMGGGRSSYEQYF
NA | TRBJ1-1 | TRBV7-2 | NA | TGTGCCAGCAGCCATTGGGAGACTATAGGGTACAACACTGAAGCTTTCTTT | CASSHWETIGYNTEAFF
NA | TRBJ1-1 | TRBV6-6 | few | TGTGCCAGCCGCCAAGGGGCGCTGGCTTTCTTT | CASRQGALAFF
NA | TRBJ2-5 | TRBV20-1 | NA | TGCAGTGCTAGTTGGCGGGGACAAGAGACCCAGTACTTC | CSASWRGQETQYF
NA | TRBJ2-1 | TRBV30 | NA | TGTGCCTGGAGCGCCTTGACTGTTTACAATGAGCAGTTCTTC | CAWSALTVYNEQFF
TRBD2 | TRBJ2-5 | TRBV7-2 | NA | TGTGCCAGCAGCTTAATGACGGGAGGGTTTCAAGAGACCCAGTACTTC | CASSLMTGGFQETQYF
NA | TRBJ1-1 | TRBV13 | many | TGTGCCAGCAGCCCATCCACGGGGAGTGAAGCTTTCTTT | CASSPSTGSEAFF
TRBD1 | TRBJ2-7 | TRBV20-1 | NA | TGCAGTGCTTACGGACAGGGAGTCTACGAGCAGTACTTC | CSAYGQGVYEQYF
NA | TRBJ2-1 | TRBV30 | NA | TGTGCCTGGAGTGTACTAGGGCGTGAGCAGTTCTTC | CAWSVLGREQFF
NA | TRBJ2-5 | TRBV24-1 | few | TGTGCCACCAGTGAAGTGGGGGGGACCCAGTACTTC | CATSEVGGTQYF
NA | TRBJ2-6 | TRBV12-3/TRBV12-4 | many | TGCGCCAGCAGCTTTGGGGGCTCCGGGGCCAACGTCCTGACTTTC | CASSFGGSGANVLTF
TRBD2 | TRBJ2-5 | TRBV7-6 | NA | TGTGCCAGCAGCTTAGGGTACTCAAGCGGGAACCCGGAGACCCAGTACTTC | CASSLGYSSGNPETQYF
NA | TRBJ1-1 | TRBV5-1 | NA | TGCGCCAGCAGCTTGGCCGGAAGGCACACTGAAGCTTTCTTT | CASSLAGRHTEAFF
NA | TRBJ2-3 | TRBV7-2 | many | TGTGCCAGCAGTTTAGGAGCGACAGATACGCAGTATTTT | CASSLGATDTQYF
NA | TRBJ2-5 | TRBV3-1 | NA | TGTGCCAGCAGCCAAGCTCGACGTTTTGAGACCCAGTACTTC | CASSQARRFETQYF
NA | TRBJ1-2 | TRBV21-1 | NA | TGTGCCAGCAGCAAAGTGGGTATCGAGTATGGCTACACCTTC | CASSKVGIEYGYTF
NA | TRBJ2-7 | TRBV14 | few | TGTGCCAGCAGCCCATACATCGGACTCGAGCAGTACTTC | CASSPYIGLEQYF
NA | TRBJ1-3 | TRBV9 | NA | TGTGTCAGCAGCGACCGGGACTTCAGCTCTGGAAACACCATATATTTT | CVSSDRDFSSGNTIYF
TRBD2 | TRBJ2-3 | TRBV7-2 | NA | TGTGCCAGCAGCCCCCCCCGGCTAGCGGGAGATGGTGCGCAGTATTTT | CASSPPRLAGDGAQYF
NA | TRBJ2-5 | TRBV20-1 | NA | TGCAGTGCTAGAGATGGTCGGGAGCCACAAGAGACCCAGTACTTC | CSARDGREPQETQYF
NA | TRBJ1-1 | TRBV19 | NA | TGTGCCAGTAGTTGGGCGGTAGAAGCATTCTTT | CASSWAVEAFF
TRBD1 | TRBJ2-1 | TRBV29-1 | few | TGCAGCGCCCTAAAGGGGACAGGGGTCAATGAGCAGTTCTTC | CSALKGTGVNEQFF
NA | TRBJ1-2 | TRBV6-4 | few | TGTGCCAGCAGTGACGGGGACTATGACTACACCTTC | CASSDGDYDYTF
TRBD2 | TRBJ2-5 | TRBV4-1 | NA | TGCGCCAGCAGCCAAGAAGGCAGCGGGGGAGGAAAAGAGACCCAGTACTTC | CASSQEGSGGGKETQYF
TRBD1 | TRBJ1-4 | TRBV6-6 | NA | TGTGCCACTAGGGACAGAGAAAATGAAAAACTGTTTTTT | CATRDRENEKLFF
TRBD2 | TRBJ2-1 | TRBV7-2 | NA | TGTGCCAGCAGCAGGTCGGGGGGGGCGTTCAATGAGCAGTTCTTC | CASSRSGGAFNEQFF
NA | TRBJ2-1 | TRBV5-1 | few | TGCGCCAGCAGCTTGGACCAGCAGGGGTGGAATGAGCAGTTCTTC | CASSLDQQGWNEQFF
NA | TRBJ1-1 | TRBV3-1 | NA | TGTGCCAGCAGCCCGTTCACAGGCAACACTGAAGCTTTCTTT | CASSPFTGNTEAFF
NA | TRBJ1-4 | TRBV28 | few | TGTGCCAGCAGTCCTCCCCGGGGGCTTAATGAAAAACTGTTTTTT | CASSPPRGLNEKLFF
TRBD1 | TRBJ1-5 | TRBV6-5 | few | TGTGCCAGCTCACGGTCGACAGGGGGTGTACAGCCCCAGCATTTT | CASSRSTGGVQPQHF
TRBD1 | TRBJ1-3 | TRBV7-9 | many | TGTGCCAGCAGCCCCGGACAGGGATCGACTGGAAACACCATATATTTT | CASSPGQGSTGNTIYF